The clone carrying this TCR beta chain was found a few times. Its specificity is not known. The data were obtained in a study of early T cells in non-severe SARS-CoV-2 infection. About the research overall: Bulk RNA from unsorted whole blood was sequenced; chains were unpaired.

The length of the CDR3 is 16 residues. J was trimmed by 4 bases and V by 4 bases; bases with no gene match: 12. In germline, CDR1 is SGHVS, CDR2 FNYEAQ. Unique molecular identifiers were attached to individual cDNA molecules. MiXCR, applied by TCRdb to the 5' RACE reads, yields one record per CDR3 protein. The sample yields 53,000 or so distinct CDR3 sequences, roughly 9.8% seen once. General study points: CD4 and private specificities were missed by VDJdb matching, which favored anti-spike CD8 responses.

The specimen was whole blood. This receptor was identified in an adult who was a healthcare worker with PCR-confirmed SARS-CoV-2 infection or an uninfected control (not recorded which). The chain links TRBV7-6 to TRBJ2-7, with 8 bases fitting TRBD2. The CDR3 loop is CASSSRRDSGDYEQYF. Written as DNA, the CDR3 is TGTGCCAGCAGCTCGAGGAGAGATAGCGGGGATTACGAGCAGTACTTC. Together with reference TRBV7-6 and TRBJ2-7, the CDR3 gives the full variable domain: GAGVSQSPRYKVTKRGQDVALRCDPISGHVSLYWYRQALGQGPEFLTYFNYEAQQDKSGLPNDRFSAERPEGSISTLTIQRTEQRDSAMYRCASSSRRDSGDYEQYFGPGTRLTVT.